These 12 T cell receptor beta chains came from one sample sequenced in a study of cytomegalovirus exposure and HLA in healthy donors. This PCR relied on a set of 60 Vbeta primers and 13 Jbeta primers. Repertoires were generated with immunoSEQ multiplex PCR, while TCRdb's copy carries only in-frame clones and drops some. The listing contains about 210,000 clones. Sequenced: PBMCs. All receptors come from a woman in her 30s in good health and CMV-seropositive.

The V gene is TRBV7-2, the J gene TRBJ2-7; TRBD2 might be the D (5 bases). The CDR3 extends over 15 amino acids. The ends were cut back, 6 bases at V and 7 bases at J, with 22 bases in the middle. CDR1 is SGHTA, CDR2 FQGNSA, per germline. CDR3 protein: CASRPSGYWLREQYF. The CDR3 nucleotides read TGTGCCAGCAGACCTTCGGGATACTGGCTACGAGAGCAGTACTTC.

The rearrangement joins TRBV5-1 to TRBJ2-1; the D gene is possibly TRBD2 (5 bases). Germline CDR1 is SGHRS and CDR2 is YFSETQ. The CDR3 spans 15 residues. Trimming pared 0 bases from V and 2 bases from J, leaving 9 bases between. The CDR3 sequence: CASSLASPTYNEQFF. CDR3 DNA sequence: TGCGCCAGCAGCTTGGCTAGCCCTACCTACAATGAGCAGTTCTTC. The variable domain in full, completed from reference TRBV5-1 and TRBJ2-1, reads KAGVTQTPRYLIKTRGQQVTLSCSPISGHRSVSWYQQTPGQGLQFLFEYFSETQRNKGNFPGRFSGRQFSNSRSEMNVSTLELGDSALYLCASSLASPTYNEQFFGPGTRLTVL.

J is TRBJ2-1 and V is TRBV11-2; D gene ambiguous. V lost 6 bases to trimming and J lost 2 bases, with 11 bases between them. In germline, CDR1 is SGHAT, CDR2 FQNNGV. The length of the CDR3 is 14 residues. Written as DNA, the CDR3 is TGTGCCAGCAGTGCCGTCGGAGCCTACAATGAGCAGTTCTTC. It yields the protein CASSAVGAYNEQFF.

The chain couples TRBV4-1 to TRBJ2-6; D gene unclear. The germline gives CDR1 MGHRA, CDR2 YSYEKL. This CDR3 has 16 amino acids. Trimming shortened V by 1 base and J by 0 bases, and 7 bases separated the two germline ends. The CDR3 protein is CASSQVASSGANVLTF. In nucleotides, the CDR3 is TGCGCCAGCAGCCAAGTGGCCAGCTCTGGGGCCAACGTCCTGACTTTC.

Written as DNA, the CDR3 is TGCGCCAGCAGTGAGACGACAGAGCCCCAGCATTTT. This translates into CASSETTEPQHF. The V gene is TRBV10-2, the J gene TRBJ1-5; TRBD1 is a possible D gene (5 bases). Germline V CDR1 and CDR2: WSHSY, SAAADI. Trimming stripped 2 bases from V and 8 bases from J, with 7 bases between. The CDR3 sequence is 12 residues long.

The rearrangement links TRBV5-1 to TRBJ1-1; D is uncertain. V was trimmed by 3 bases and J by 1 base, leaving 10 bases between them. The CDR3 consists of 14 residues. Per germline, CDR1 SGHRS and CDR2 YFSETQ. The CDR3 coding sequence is TGCGCCAGCAGCTCCTTTACACAGAACACTGAAGCTTTCTTT. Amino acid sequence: CASSSFTQNTEAFF. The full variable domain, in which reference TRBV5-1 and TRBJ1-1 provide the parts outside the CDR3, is KAGVTQTPRYLIKTRGQQVTLSCSPISGHRSVSWYQQTPGQGLQFLFEYFSETQRNKGNFPGRFSGRQFSNSRSEMNVSTLELGDSALYLCASSSFTQNTEAFFGQGTRLTVV.

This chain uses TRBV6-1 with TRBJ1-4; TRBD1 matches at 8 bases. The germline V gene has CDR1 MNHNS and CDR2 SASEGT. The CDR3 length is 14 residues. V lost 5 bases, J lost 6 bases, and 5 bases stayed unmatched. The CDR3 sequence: CASSLDRGHEKLFF. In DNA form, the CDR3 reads TGTGCCAGCAGTCTAGACAGGGGCCATGAAAAACTGTTTTTT.

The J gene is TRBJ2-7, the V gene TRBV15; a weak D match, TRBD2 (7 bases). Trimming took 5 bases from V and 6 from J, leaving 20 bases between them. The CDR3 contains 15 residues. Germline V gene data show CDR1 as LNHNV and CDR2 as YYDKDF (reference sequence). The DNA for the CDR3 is TGTGCCACCAGCGGGACGGGGGGCAGGGTAAGCGAGCAGTACTTC. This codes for CATSGTGGRVSEQYF.

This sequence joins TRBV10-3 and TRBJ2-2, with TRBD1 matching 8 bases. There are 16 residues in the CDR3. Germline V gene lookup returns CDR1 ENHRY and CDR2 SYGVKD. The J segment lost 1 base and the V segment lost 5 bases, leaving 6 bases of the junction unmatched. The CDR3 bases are TGTGCCATCAGTACCCGGGACAGGATGAACACCGGGGAGCTGTTTTTT. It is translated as CAISTRDRMNTGELFF.

CDR3 residues: CASRRRRISTDTQYF. CDR3 DNA: TGTGCCAGTAGGAGAAGGCGGATCAGCACAGATACGCAGTATTTT. V gene TRBV19 combines with J gene TRBJ2-3; D is undetermined. The CDR3 is 15 residues long. V gave up 6 bases and J gave up 0 bases, with 13 bases separating them. CDR1 is LNHDA, CDR2 SQIVND, per germline (reference sequence).

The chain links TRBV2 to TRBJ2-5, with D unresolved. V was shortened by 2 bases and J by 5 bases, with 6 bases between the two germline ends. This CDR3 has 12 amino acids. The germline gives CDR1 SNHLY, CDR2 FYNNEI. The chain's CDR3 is CASSENGETQYF. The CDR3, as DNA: TGTGCCAGCAGTGAAAACGGTGAGACCCAGTACTTC.

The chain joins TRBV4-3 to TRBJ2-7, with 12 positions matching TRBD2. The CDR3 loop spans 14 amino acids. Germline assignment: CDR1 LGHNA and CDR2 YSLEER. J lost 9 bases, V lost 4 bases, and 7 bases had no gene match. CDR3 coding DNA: TGCGCCAGCAGCCGACTAGCGGGAGATAAGGTGCAGTACTTC. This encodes CASSRLAGDKVQYF.